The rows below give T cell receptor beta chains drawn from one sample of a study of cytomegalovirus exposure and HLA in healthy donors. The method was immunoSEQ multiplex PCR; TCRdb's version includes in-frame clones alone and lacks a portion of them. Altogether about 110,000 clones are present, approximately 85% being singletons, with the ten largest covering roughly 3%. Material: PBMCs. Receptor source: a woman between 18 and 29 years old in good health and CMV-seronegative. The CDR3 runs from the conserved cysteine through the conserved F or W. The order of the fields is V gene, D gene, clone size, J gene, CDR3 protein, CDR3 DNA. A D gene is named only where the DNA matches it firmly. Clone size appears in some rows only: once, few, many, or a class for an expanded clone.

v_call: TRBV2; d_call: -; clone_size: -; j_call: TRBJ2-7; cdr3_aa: CASRSEHEQYF; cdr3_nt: TGTGCCAGCCGTAGCGAACACGAGCAGTACTTC
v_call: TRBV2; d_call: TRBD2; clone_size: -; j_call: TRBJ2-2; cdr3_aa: CASSGRSSGGANTGELFF; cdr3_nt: TGTGCCAGCAGTGGCCGGAGTAGCGGGGGGGCGAACACCGGGGAGCTGTTTTTT
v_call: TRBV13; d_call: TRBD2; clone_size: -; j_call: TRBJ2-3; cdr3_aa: CAAGGGAGDTQYF; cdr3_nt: TGTGCCGCGGGAGGGGGGGCTGGAGATACGCAGTATTTT
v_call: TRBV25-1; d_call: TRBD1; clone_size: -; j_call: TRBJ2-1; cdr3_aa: CASSGTGQYNEQFF; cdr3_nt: TGTGCCAGCAGCGGGACAGGACAATACAATGAGCAGTTCTTC
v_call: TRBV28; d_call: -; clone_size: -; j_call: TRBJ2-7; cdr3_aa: CASSPLSYEQYF; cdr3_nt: TGTGCCAGCAGCCCCCTTTCCTACGAGCAGTACTTC
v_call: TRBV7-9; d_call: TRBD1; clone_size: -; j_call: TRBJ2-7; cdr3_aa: CASSPSWDRPPYEQYF; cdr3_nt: TGTGCCAGCAGCCCATCCTGGGACAGGCCGCCCTACGAGCAGTACTTC
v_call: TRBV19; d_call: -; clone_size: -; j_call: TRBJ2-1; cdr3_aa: CASSITAPTYNEQFF; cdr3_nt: TGTGCCAGTAGTATAACAGCTCCTACCTACAATGAGCAGTTCTTC
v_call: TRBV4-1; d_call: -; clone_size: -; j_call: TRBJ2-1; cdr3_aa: CASSPDTGYNEQFF; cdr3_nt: TGCGCCAGCAGCCCGGACACAGGGTACAATGAGCAGTTCTTC
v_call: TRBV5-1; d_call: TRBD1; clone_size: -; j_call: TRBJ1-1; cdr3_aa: CASSFDRGGNTEAFF; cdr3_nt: TGCGCCAGCAGCTTTGACAGGGGAGGGAACACTGAAGCTTTCTTT
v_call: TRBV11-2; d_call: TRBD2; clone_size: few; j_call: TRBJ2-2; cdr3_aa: CASSLEFLAGGTGELFF; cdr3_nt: TGTGCCAGCAGCTTAGAATTCCTAGCGGGGGGAACCGGGGAGCTGTTTTTT
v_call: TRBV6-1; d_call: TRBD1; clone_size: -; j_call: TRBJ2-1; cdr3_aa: CASSESQGIYNEQFF; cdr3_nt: TGTGCCAGCAGTGAATCACAGGGGATCTACAATGAGCAGTTCTTC
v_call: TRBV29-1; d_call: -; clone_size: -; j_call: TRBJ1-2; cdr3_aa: CSVEAGNGYTF; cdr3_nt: TGCAGCGTTGAGGCAGGGAATGGCTACACCTTC
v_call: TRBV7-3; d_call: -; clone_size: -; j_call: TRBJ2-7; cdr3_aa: CASSLDRDNSYEQYF; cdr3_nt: TGTGCCAGCAGCTTAGACCGGGACAACTCCTACGAGCAGTACTTC
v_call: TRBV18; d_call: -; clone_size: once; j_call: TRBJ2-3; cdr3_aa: CASSPPVKGDTDTQYF; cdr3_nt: TGTGCCAGCTCACCCCCCGTCAAGGGGGACACAGATACGCAGTATTTT
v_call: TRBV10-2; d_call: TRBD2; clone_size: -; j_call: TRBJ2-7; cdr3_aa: CASSPRGGVYEQYF; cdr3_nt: TGCGCCAGCAGTCCTAGGGGAGGGGTCTACGAGCAGTACTTC
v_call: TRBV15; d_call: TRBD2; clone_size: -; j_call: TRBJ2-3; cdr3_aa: CATSKTSGGTDTQYF; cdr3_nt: TGTGCCACCTCGAAAACTAGCGGGGGCACAGATACGCAGTATTTT
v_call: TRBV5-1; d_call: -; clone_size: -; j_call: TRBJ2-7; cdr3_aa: CASSPVQSHYEQYF; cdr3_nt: TGCGCCAGCAGCCCCGTCCAGTCCCACTACGAGCAGTACTTC
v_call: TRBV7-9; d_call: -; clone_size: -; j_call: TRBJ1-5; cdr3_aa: CASSLQGSNQPQHF; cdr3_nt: TGTGCCAGCAGCCTACAGGGTAGCAATCAGCCCCAGCATTTT
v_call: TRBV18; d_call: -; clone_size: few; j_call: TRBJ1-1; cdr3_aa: CASSRTDDTEAFF; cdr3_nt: TGTGCCAGCTCGCGAACAGATGACACTGAAGCTTTCTTT
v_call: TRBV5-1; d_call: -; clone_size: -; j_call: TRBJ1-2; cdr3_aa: CASSLALAGEGYTF; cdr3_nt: TGCGCCAGCAGCTTGGCCTTGGCAGGGGAGGGCTACACCTTC
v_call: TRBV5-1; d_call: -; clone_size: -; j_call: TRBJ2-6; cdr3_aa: CASSLGGATGANVLTF; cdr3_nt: TGCGCCAGCAGCTTGGGTGGGGCCACGGGGGCCAACGTCCTGACTTTC
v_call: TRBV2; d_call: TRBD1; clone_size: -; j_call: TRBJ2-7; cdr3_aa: CASSPGTGGYEQYF; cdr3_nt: TGTGCCAGCAGTCCCGGGACAGGGGGCTACGAGCAGTACTTC
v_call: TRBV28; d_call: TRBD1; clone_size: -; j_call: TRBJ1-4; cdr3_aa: CASTLPNRQGELFF; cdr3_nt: TGTGCCAGCACCCTTCCAAACAGACAGGGAGAACTGTTTTTT
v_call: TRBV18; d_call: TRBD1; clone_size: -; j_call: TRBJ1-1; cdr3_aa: CASSLKDRGTEAFF; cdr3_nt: TGTGCCAGCTCACTAAAGGACAGGGGGACTGAAGCTTTCTTT
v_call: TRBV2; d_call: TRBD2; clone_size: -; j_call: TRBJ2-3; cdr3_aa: CASSDGGGLTDTQYF; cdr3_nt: TGTGCCAGCAGTGACGGCGGGGGACTCACAGATACGCAGTATTTT
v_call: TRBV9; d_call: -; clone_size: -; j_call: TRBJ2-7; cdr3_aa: CASSGGAGGSYEQYF; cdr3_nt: TGTGCCAGCAGCGGCGGGGCAGGGGGGTCCTACGAGCAGTACTTC
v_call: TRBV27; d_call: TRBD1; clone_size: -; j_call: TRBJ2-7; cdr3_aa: CASSPRWGQDFLPYEQYF; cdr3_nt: TGTGCCAGCAGTCCCCGCTGGGGACAGGACTTTCTCCCCTACGAGCAGTACTTC